These 21 T cell receptor beta chains share one sample of origin, sequenced in a study of T cell responses to AZD1222 COVID-19 vaccine. Clones were read by immunoSEQ multiplex PCR, and TCRdb kept only the in-frame ones, dropping some. Of about 120,000 clones in the sample, approximately 90% are singletons; the top ten hold around 12%. Sequencing used peripheral blood, obtained on day 0 of AZD1222 vaccination. The receptors stem from an adult in good health.

Details on this clone: One junction end disagrees with the germline gene, perhaps due to a read error. The V call is TRBV10-1, the J call TRBJ2-7; D perhaps matches TRBD1 (5 bases). This CDR3 is built from 8 residues. Germline CDR1 and CDR2: WNHNN and SYGVQD (reference sequence). The CDR3 sequence is CASSTGRF. CDR3 sequence (DNA): TGCGCCAGCAGTACAGGCCGATTC.

The chain carries TRBV18 and TRBJ1-2, with 7 bases matching TRBD1. Germline values: CDR1 KGHSH, CDR2 LQKENI. The J segment lost 5 bases and the V segment lost 6 bases, leaving 12 bases of the junction unmatched. The CDR3 loop spans 15 amino acids. CDR3 sequence: CASSPYQGERYGYTF. CDR3 DNA: TGTGCCAGCTCCCCCTATCAGGGGGAGAGGTATGGCTACACCTTC.

This clone showed up just once. V is TRBV5-4 and J is TRBJ1-6; D is unresolved. Deletions cut 0 bases from V and 3 bases from J, with 10 bases between. CDR3 length equals 16 residues. Per germline, CDR1 SGHNT and CDR2 YYREEE (reference sequence). DNA for the CDR3: TGTGCCAGCAGCTTGGATCCTCCGAGCTATAATTCACCCCTCCACTTT. Its protein is CASSLDPPSYNSPLHF.

V usage is TRBV9 and J usage is TRBJ2-5; the match to TRBD1 covers 9 bases. The V and J ends lost 2 bases and 5 bases, in that order; junction bases with no gene match: 4. Germline V lookup: CDR1 SGDLS, CDR2 YYNGEE. The CDR3 contains 14 residues. CDR3 protein: CASSVTGGLETQYF. As DNA, the CDR3 is TGTGCCAGCAGCGTGACAGGGGGTTTGGAGACCCAGTACTTC.

This sequence joins TRBV6-1 and TRBJ2-3; maybe TRBD2 (6 bases). The CDR3 totals 19 residues. Germline values: CDR1 MNHNS, CDR2 SASEGT. The V and J ends lost 0 bases and 7 bases respectively, with 26 bases between them. In DNA, the CDR3 is TGTGCCAGCAGTGAAGCACCTTTGACGACTAGAGAAGCGATGAATACGCAGTATTTT. This sequence encodes CASSEAPLTTREAMNTQYF.

CDR3 nucleotides: TGTGCCAGCAGTACCGGGACAGGGGGCGGCGAGCAGTACTTC. It codes for CASSTGTGGGEQYF. This rearrangement joins TRBV6-2 or TRBV6-3 to TRBJ2-7; 12 bases agree with TRBD1. Germline CDR1 reads MNHEY; CDR2 reads SVGEGT. J was trimmed by 6 bases and V by 5 bases; bases with no gene match: 5. The CDR3 is 14 residues long.

The V gene is TRBV6-4, the J gene TRBJ2-7; 8 bases are shared with TRBD1. V shed 3 bases, J shed 3 bases, and the junction held 7 bases outside the gene matches. Germline CDR1 is MRHNA and CDR2 is SNTAGT. This CDR3 is 15 amino acids long. The CDR3 loop reads CASSDPGQVSYEQYF. Here the CDR3 DNA reads TGTGCCAGCAGTGATCCGGGACAGGTTAGCTACGAGCAGTACTTC.

The rearrangement joins TRBV5-1 to TRBJ1-2; 10 positions match TRBD1. The V gene end was trimmed by 5 bases and the J gene end by 6 bases; junction bases not matched to a gene: 10. Germline V gene data show CDR1 as SGHRS and CDR2 as YFSETQ. The CDR3 is 15 residues long. The CDR3 region has the DNA TGCGCCAGCAGAATGACAGGGGGCGCTTGGAATGGCTACACCTTC. It translates to CASRMTGGAWNGYTF.

This chain joins TRBV2 and TRBJ2-7; 9 bases fit TRBD2. The germline CDR1 and CDR2 sequences are SNHLY and FYNNEI. CDR3 length: 14 residues. The J segment lost 3 bases and the V segment lost 4 bases, leaving 4 bases of the junction unmatched. The CDR3 coding sequence is TGTGCCAGCAGTGGGGGGACTAGCATCTACGAGCAGTACTTC. The encoded protein is CASSGGTSIYEQYF.

This chain joins TRBV19 and TRBJ2-5, with D tentatively TRBD2 (5 bases). V lost 11 bases and J lost 4, with 11 bases in between. The CDR3 extends over 11 amino acids. Germline CDR1 is LNHDA and CDR2 is SQIVND (reference sequence). The CDR3 protein is CAAGHGETQYF. DNA of the CDR3: TGTGCCGCGGGCCACGGAGAGACCCAGTACTTC.

This clone was observed a handful of times. This chain links TRBV5-4 with TRBJ2-5, with 7 bases aligning to TRBD1. CDR1 SGHNT and CDR2 YYREEE come from the germline V gene (reference sequence). The CDR3 loop spans 14 amino acids. The junction had 8 bases not matched to a gene; V was cut back by 4 bases and J by 5 bases. CDR3 loop: CASSAQTGRETQYF. Here the CDR3 DNA reads TGTGCCAGCAGCGCCCAGACAGGGCGGGAGACCCAGTACTTC.

This clone showed up just once. J is TRBJ1-6 and V is TRBV2; 8 bases line up with TRBD1. The ends lost 4 bases at V and 6 bases at J; junction bases unmatched: 8. The CDR3 loop spans 16 amino acids. Germline CDR1 reads SNHLY; CDR2 reads FYNNEI. The CDR3 nucleotides read TGTGCCAGCAGTGCACGAGGGACAGGAGTTAATTCACCCCTCCACTTT. Translated: CASSARGTGVNSPLHF.

This chain links TRBV2 with TRBJ1-4, with TRBD1 matching 7 bases. Losses at the gene ends were 5 bases for V and 7 bases for J; bases not matched to a gene: 16. Germline values: CDR1 SNHLY, CDR2 FYNNEI. This CDR3 contains 17 residues. This CDR3 is CASSYRGPSFSGEKLFF. CDR3 coding DNA: TGTGCCAGCAGTTACAGGGGCCCGAGCTTTTCAGGTGAAAAACTGTTTTTT. The entire variable domain, with the rest obtained from reference TRBV2 and TRBJ1-4, is as follows: EPEVTQTPSHQVTQMGQEVILRCVPISNHLYFYWYRQILGQKVEFLVSFYNNEISEKSEIFDDQFSVERPDGSNFTLKIRSTKLEDSAMYFCASSYRGPSFSGEKLFFGSGTQLSVL.

This chain connects TRBV6-5 to TRBJ1-1; D perhaps matches TRBD1 (5 bases). This CDR3 spans 15 amino acids. V lost 6 bases to trimming and J lost 2 bases, with 16 bases between them. Germline lookup yields CDR1 MNHEY and CDR2 SVGAGI. The CDR3 is CASRKGQGGNTEAFF. DNA for the CDR3: TGTGCCAGCAGAAAAGGGCAGGGAGGTAACACTGAAGCTTTCTTT.

CDR3 region: CASMAPAGRKLFF. In DNA form, the CDR3 reads TGTGCCAGCATGGCGCCCGCGGGTCGGAAACTGTTTTTT. This chain uses TRBV2 with TRBJ1-4; the D is unclear. Germline values: CDR1 SNHLY, CDR2 FYNNEI. The CDR3 loop spans 13 amino acids. Trimming took 7 bases from V and 11 from J, leaving 17 bases between them.

This clone was counted only a few times. J is TRBJ2-7 and V is TRBV19; 9 positions match TRBD1. Germline CDR1 and CDR2: LNHDA and SQIVND (reference sequence). The V segment lost 5 bases and the J segment 2 bases; nucleotides outside the gene matches: 4. CDR3 length: 14 residues. CDR3 bases: TGTGCCAGTAGTTCCGGGACAGGGACCTACGAGCAGTACTTC. Translation: CASSSGTGTYEQYF.

This clone was seen only once. V is TRBV7-3 and J is TRBJ2-3, with 7 nucleotides matching TRBD2. Trimming removed 4 bases from V and 6 bases from J; junction bases left unmatched: 22. Germline CDR1 SGHTA, CDR2 FQGTGA. The CDR3 has 19 residues. CDR3 residues: CASSSPPLGGEGYSDTQYF. The CDR3, as DNA: TGTGCCAGCAGCTCCCCACCCCTTGGGGGGGAGGGGTACTCGGATACGCAGTATTTT.

The chain has TRBV19 and TRBJ1-1; D not certain. In germline, CDR1 is LNHDA, CDR2 SQIVND (reference sequence). Trimming took 3 bases from V and 2 from J, leaving 4 bases between them. This CDR3 has 12 residues. The CDR3 spells CASSILNTEAFF. In nucleotides, the CDR3 is TGTGCCAGTAGTATTTTAAACACTGAAGCTTTCTTT.

The chain has TRBV5-4 and TRBJ2-2; maybe TRBD1 (5 bases). Germline V lookup: CDR1 SGHNT, CDR2 YYREEE (reference sequence). This CDR3 has 15 residues. Trimming left V 4 bases short and J 0 bases short, with 10 bases between. The CDR3 coding sequence is TGTGCCAGCAGCAGGGGAACGGCGAACACCGGGGAGCTGTTTTTT. Its translation is CASSRGTANTGELFF.

This CDR3 is CASSLRQGDTEAFF. Written as DNA, the CDR3 is TGTGCCAGCTCACTACGACAGGGGGACACTGAAGCTTTCTTT. This chain connects TRBV18 to TRBJ1-1, with 9 bases identical to TRBD1. V trimming: 4 bases; J trimming: 3 bases; junction bases outside the gene matches: 3. There are 14 residues in the CDR3. CDR1 and CDR2 from the germline V gene are KGHSH and LQKENI.

The V call is TRBV19, the J call TRBJ2-1; the D gene is possibly TRBD1 (8 bases). The CDR3 runs 14 residues. Trimming removed 5 bases at V and 7 bases at J, with 15 bases between. Germline V CDR1 and CDR2: LNHDA, SQIVND (reference sequence). The CDR3 DNA follows: TGTGCCAGTAGTGACAGGGGAGGGGATAATGAGCAGTTCTTC. It translates to CASSDRGGDNEQFF.